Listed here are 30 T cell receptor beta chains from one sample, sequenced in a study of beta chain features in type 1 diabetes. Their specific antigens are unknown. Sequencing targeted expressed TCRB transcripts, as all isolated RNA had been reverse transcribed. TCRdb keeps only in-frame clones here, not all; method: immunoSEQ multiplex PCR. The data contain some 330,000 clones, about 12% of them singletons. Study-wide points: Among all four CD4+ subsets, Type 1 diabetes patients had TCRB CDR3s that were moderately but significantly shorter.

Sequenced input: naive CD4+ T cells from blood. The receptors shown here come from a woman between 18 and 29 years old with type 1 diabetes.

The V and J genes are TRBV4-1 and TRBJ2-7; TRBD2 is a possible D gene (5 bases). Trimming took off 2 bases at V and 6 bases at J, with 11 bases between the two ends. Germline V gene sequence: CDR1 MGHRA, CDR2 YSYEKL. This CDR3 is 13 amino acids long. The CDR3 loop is CASSQIWAGEQYF. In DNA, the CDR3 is TGCGCCAGCAGCCAAATTTGGGCGGGCGAGCAGTACTTC.

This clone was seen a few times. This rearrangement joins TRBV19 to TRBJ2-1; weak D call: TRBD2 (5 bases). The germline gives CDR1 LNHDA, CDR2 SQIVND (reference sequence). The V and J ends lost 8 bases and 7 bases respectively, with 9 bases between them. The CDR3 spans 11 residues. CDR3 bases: TGTGCCAGTGGAGGCGTGAATGAGCAGTTCTTC. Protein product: CASGGVNEQFF. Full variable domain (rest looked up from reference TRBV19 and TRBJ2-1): DGGITQSPKYLFRKEGQNVTLSCEQNLNHDAMYWYRQDPGQGLRLIYYSQIVNDFQKGDIAEGYSVSREKKESFPLTVTSAQKNPTAFYLCASGGVNEQFFGPGTRLTVL.

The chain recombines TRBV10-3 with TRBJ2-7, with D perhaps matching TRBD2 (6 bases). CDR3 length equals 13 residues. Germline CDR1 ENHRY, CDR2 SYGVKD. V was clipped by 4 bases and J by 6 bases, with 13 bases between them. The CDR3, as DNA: TGTGCCATCAGTGTAGGGGACGGGAGCGAGCAGTACTTC. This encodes CAISVGDGSEQYF.

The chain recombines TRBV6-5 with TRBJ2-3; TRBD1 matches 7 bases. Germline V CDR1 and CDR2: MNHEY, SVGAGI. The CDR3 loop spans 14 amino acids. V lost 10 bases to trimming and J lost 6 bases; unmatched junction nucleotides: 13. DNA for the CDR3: TGTGCCACCAAGACAGGGAGTCGGTGGGATACGCAGTATTTT. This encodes CATKTGSRWDTQYF.

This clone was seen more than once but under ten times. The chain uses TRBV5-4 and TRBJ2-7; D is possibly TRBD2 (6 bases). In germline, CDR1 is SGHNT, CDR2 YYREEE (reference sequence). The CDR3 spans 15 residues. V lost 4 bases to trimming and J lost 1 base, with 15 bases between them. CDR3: CASSPSGLGSYEQYF. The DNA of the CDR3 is TGTGCCAGCAGCCCCTCGGGACTGGGATCCTACGAGCAGTACTTC.

As DNA, the CDR3 is TGTGCCATCAGTGCGCAAGCGGGGACGGGGGAGACCCAGTACTTC. Its protein product is CAISAQAGTGETQYF. The rearrangement uses TRBV10-3 and TRBJ2-5, with 7 bases aligning to TRBD2. With 4 bases clipped from V and 5 bases from J, the junction kept 10 bases outside the gene matches. Germline-derived CDR1 and CDR2 are ENHRY and SYGVKD. The CDR3 is 15 amino acids.

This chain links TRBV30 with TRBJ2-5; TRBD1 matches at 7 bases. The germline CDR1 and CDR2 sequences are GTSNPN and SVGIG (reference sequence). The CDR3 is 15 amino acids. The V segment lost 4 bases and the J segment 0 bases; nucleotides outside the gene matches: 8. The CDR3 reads CAWTPGQRDQETQYF. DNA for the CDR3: TGTGCCTGGACCCCGGGACAGAGGGACCAAGAGACCCAGTACTTC.

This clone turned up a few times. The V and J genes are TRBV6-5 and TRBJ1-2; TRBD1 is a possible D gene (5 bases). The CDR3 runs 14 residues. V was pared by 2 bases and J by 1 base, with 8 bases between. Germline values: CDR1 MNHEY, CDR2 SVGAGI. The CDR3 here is CASSYRQFNYGYTF. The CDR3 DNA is TGTGCCAGCAGTTACCGACAGTTTAACTATGGCTACACCTTC.

The CDR3 coding sequence is TGTGCCAGTCGGGATCCAACGGCCGGGAACAATGAGCAGTTCTTC. Its protein is CASRDPTAGNNEQFF. The rearrangement links TRBV11-1 to TRBJ2-1, with D perhaps matching TRBD2 (5 bases). The CDR3 sequence is 15 residues long. The germline gives CDR1 SGHAT, CDR2 FQDESV (reference sequence). The V gene lost 9 bases and the J gene lost 5 bases, with 20 bases spanning the gap.

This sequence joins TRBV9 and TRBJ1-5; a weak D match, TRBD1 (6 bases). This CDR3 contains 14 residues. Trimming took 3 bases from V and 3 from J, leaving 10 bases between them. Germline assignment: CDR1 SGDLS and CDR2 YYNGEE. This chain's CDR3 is CASSAGQFNQPQHF. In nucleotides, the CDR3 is TGTGCCAGCAGCGCCGGACAGTTCAATCAGCCCCAGCATTTT.

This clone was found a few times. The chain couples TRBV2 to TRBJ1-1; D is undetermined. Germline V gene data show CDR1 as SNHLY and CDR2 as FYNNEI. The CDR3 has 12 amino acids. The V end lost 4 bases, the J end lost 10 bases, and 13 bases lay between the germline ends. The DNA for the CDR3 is TGTGCCAGCAGTGTGCAGGCCGCCGGAGCTTTCTTT. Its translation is CASSVQAAGAFF.

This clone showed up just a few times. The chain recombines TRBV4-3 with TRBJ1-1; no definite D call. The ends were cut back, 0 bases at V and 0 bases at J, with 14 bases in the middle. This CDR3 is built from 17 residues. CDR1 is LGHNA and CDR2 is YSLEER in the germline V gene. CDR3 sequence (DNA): TGCGCCAGCAGCCAAGATGGAGGCGCCTTATTGAACACTGAAGCTTTCTTT. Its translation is CASSQDGGALLNTEAFF.

The CDR3 loop is CASSLAFSTGELFF. In nucleotides, the CDR3 is TGTGCCAGCAGCTTAGCGTTCTCCACCGGGGAGCTGTTTTTT. This sequence joins TRBV7-9 and TRBJ2-2; no firm D call. The CDR3 extends over 14 amino acids. Trimming pared 0 bases from V and 4 bases from J, leaving 6 bases between. The germline CDR1 and CDR2 sequences are SEHNR and FQNEAQ (reference sequence).

Written as DNA, the CDR3 is TGTGCCAGCAGCCAAGTGCTGTCTATAGCCAAAAACATTCAGTACTTC. Translating gives CASSQVLSIAKNIQYF. The chain recombines TRBV4-2 with TRBJ2-4; D is unclear. Germline V gives CDR1 LGHNA, CDR2 YNFKEQ. This CDR3 spans 16 amino acids. Between the trimmed V and J ends, which lost 1 base and 0 bases, there was a span of 10 bases.

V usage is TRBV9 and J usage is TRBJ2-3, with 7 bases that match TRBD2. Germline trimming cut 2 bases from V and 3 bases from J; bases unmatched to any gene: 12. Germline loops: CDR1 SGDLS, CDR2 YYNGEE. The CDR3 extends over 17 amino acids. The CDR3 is CASSVTTEKAGTDTQYF. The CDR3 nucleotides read TGTGCCAGCAGCGTGACCACGGAGAAAGCGGGAACAGATACGCAGTATTTT.

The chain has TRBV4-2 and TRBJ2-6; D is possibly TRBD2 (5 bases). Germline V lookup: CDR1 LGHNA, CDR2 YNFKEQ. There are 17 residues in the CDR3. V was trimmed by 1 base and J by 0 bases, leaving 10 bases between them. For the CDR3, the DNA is TGTGCCAGCAGCCAAGGAGGACTGCGCTCTGGGGCCAACGTCCTGACTTTC. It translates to CASSQGGLRSGANVLTF.

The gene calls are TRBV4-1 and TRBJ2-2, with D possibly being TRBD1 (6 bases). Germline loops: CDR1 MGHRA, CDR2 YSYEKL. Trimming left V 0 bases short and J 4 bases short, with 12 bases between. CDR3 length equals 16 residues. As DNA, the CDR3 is TGCGCCAGCAGCCAAGATACAGGGTCGGGCACCGGGGAGCTGTTTTTT. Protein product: CASSQDTGSGTGELFF.

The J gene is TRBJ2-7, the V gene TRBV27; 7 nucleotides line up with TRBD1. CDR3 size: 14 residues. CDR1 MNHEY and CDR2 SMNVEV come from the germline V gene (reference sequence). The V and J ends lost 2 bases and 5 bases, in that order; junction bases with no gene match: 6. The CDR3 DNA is TGTGCCAGCAGTTTACGACAGGGTATCCACGAGCAGTACTTC. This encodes CASSLRQGIHEQYF.

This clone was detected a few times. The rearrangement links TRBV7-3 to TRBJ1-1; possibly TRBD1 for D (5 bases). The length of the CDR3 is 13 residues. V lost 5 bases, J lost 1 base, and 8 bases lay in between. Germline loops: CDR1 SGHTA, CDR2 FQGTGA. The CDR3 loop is CASSTTANTEAFF. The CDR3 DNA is TGTGCCAGCAGCACGACAGCGAACACTGAAGCTTTCTTT.

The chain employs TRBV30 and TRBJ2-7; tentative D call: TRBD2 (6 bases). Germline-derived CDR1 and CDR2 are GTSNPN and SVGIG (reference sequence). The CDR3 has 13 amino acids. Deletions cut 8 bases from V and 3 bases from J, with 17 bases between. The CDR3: CAGVVGGNYEQYF. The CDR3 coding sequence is TGTGCCGGGGTAGTCGGCGGGAACTACGAGCAGTACTTC.

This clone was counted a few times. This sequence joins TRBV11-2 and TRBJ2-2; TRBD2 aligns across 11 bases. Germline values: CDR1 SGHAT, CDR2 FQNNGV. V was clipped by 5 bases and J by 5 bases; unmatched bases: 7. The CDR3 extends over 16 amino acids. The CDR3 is CASSTTSGSRTGELFF. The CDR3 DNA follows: TGTGCCAGCAGCACCACTAGCGGGAGTAGGACCGGGGAGCTGTTTTTT.

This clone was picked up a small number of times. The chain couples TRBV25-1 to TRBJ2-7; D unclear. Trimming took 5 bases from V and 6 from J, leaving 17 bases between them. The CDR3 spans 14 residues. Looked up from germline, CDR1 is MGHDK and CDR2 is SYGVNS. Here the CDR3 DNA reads TGTGCCAGCAGTTCCTACGGTGATTCTTCCGAGCAGTACTTC. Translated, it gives CASSSYGDSSEQYF.

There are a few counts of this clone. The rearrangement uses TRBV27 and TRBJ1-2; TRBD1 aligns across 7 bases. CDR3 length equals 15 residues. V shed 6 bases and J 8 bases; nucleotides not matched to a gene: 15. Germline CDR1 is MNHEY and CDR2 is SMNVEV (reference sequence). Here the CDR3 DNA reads TGTGCCAGCAGCCAGACAACGACAGGGTTGGGAGGCTACACCTTC. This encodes CASSQTTTGLGGYTF.

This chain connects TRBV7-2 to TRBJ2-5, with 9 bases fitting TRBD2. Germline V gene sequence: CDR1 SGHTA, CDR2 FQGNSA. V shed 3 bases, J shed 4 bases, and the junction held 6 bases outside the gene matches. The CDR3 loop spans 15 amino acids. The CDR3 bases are TGTGCCAGCAGCTTCCAAGCGGGGGGACGAGAGACCCAGTACTTC. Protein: CASSFQAGGRETQYF.

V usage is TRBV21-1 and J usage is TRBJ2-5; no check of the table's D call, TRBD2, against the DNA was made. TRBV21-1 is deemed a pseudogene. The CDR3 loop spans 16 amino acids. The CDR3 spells CASSNRPSGSEETQYF. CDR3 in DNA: TGTGCCAGCAGCAACAGACCTAGCGGGAGTGAGGAGACCCAGTACTTC.

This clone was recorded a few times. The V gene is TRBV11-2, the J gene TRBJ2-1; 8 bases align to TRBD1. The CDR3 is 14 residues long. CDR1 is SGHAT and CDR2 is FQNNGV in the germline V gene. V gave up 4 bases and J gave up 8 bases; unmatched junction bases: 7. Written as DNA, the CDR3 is TGTGCCAGCAGCTCGGACAGGGTAATTTATGAGCAGTTCTTC. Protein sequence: CASSSDRVIYEQFF.

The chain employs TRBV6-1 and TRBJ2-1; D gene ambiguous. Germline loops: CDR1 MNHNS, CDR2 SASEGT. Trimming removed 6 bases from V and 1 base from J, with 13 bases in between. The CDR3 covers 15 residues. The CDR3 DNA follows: TGTGCCAGCAGCCCTGTCCCTAGGTCCTACAATGAGCAGTTCTTC. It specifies CASSPVPRSYNEQFF.

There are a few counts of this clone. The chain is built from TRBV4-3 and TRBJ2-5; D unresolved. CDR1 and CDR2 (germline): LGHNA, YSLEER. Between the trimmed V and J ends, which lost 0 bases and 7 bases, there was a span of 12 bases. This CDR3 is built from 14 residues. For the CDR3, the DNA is TGCGCCAGCAGCCAAGATGGCAGGAAAACGACCCAGTACTTC. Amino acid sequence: CASSQDGRKTTQYF.

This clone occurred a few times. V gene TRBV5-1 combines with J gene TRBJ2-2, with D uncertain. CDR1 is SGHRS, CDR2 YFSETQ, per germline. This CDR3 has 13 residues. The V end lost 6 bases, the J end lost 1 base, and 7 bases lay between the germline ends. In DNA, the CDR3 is TGCGCCAGCACGACTCGGAACACCGGGGAGCTGTTTTTT. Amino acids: CASTTRNTGELFF.

The CDR3: CASSLSPRPGGTQYF. In DNA form, the CDR3 reads TGTGCCAGCAGCTTGTCTCCGCGGCCGGGGGGGACGCAGTATTTT. The chain carries TRBV5-6 and TRBJ2-3; 8 bases agree with TRBD2. CDR1 is SGHDT and CDR2 is YYEEEE in the germline V gene. V gave up 1 base and J gave up 9 bases; unmatched junction bases: 10. This CDR3 comprises 15 residues.